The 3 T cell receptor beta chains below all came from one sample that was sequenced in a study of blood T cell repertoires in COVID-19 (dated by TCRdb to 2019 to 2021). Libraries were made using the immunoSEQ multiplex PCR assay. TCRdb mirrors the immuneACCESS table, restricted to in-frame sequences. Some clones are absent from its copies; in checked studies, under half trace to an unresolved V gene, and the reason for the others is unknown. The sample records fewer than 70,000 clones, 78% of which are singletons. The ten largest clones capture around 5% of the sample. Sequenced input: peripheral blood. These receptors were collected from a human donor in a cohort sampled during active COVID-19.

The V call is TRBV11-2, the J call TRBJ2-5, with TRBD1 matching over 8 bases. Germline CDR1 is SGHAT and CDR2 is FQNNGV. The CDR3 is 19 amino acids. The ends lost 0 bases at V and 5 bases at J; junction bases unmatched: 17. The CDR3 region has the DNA TGTGCCAGCAGCTTAGACCCGAGGACAGGGAGAGGGGCAAGGGAGACCCAGTACTTC. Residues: CASSLDPRTGRGARETQYF.

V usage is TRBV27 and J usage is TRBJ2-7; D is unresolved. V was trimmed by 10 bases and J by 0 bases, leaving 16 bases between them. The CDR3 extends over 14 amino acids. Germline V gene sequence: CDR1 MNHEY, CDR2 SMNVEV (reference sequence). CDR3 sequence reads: CATQFRVDSYEQYF. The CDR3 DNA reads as TGTGCCACCCAGTTCCGGGTGGACTCCTACGAGCAGTACTTC.

The CDR3 region has the DNA TGTGCCAGCAGCAACCCGCAGGGGTTTTTTTATCAGCCCCAGCATTTT. This sequence encodes CASSNPQGFFYQPQHF. The chain is built from TRBV28 and TRBJ1-5, with D possibly TRBD1 on 6 matching bases. CDR1 is MDHEN, CDR2 SYDVKM, per germline. The CDR3 sequence is 16 residues long. The germline V and J ends were trimmed by 6 bases and 5 bases, with 20 bases remaining between them.